This TCR beta chain derives from a study of blood T cell repertoires in COVID-19 (dated by TCRdb to 2019 to 2021). With regard to the full study: The collaborator samples originated in the United States, Italy and Spain and spanned the acute and convalescent phases of COVID-19. The repertoires were released in a freely available public database meant as a resource for research on the immune response to SARS-CoV-2. The samples were drawn from two sources: the first 160 participants of the ongoing ImmuneRACE study, and 950 to 1,500 subjects contributed by 6 global collaborators. The prospective study material was composed of cDNA or gDNA derived from T cells, B-cell-depleted T cells, or PBMCs. HLA class I and class II types, where available, came from metadata supplied by the sample provider rather than from assay-based typing. Deeply sampled blood TCRbeta repertoires from subjects exposed to, actively infected with, or recovered from COVID-19 were included in the dataset. Sample metadata almost always included a de-identified subject ID, COVID-19 status, age in years and sex.

The CDR3 measures 13 amino acids from cysteine to phenylalanine. Only the CDR3 DNA stays, 39 bases, in frame from base 1. Via the germline V gene, CDR1 is SNHLY and CDR2 FYNNEI. The junction shows trimming of 6 bases on V and 7 bases on J, and the gene matches do not reach 6 bases of it. General findings and caveats noted by the study authors: How much clinical and demographic metadata was included differed by source and by participant, and the metadata was provided uncurated.

TCRbeta CDR3 regions were amplified from genomic DNA using the immunoSEQ Assay, a bias-controlled multiplex PCR. As for the authors' bioinformatics: Nucleated cell counts per sample were estimated from amplification of reference gene primers within the assay. Sequence reads were collapsed and filtered to measure the absolute abundance of every unique TCRbeta CDR3 rearrangement. For each sample, productive Simpson clonality was calculated as the square root of Simpson's diversity index across productive rearrangements. TCRdb took over this immuneACCESS table, retaining in-frame rearrangements with V and J assigned. Such tables are incomplete; in checked studies, under half of the missing clones stem from an unresolved V gene, and the remainder is unexplained. The V and J calls and the clone size are those of that table, but D and trimming were determined from the DNA. In all, the sample holds around 95,000 clones, and around nine tenths of those were seen once. The ten largest make up 5% of the sample.

Each collaborating institution followed its own protocols to collect whole blood in K2EDTA tubes. Collaborator samples were shipped for TCRbeta analysis as frozen whole blood, isolated PBMCs, or DNA extracted from either sample type. This clone was counted a few times. Its target antigen remains unknown. No much larger clone is present one base from it, and per-base qualities are unavailable. The sequence was collected from a human donor in a cohort sampled during active COVID-19. The sequence links TRBV2 to TRBJ1-5; 7 bases in the junction line up with TRBD1. The material sequenced was peripheral blood. The CDR3 is CASRLQGSQPQHF. The bases are TGTGCCAGCAGGCTACAGGGGTCCCAGCCCCAGCATTTT. With all but the CDR3 taken from the reference TRBV2 and TRBJ1-5 genes, the full variable domain is: EPEVTQTPSHQVTQMGQEVILRCVPISNHLYFYWYRQILGQKVEFLVSFYNNEISEKSEIFDDQFSVERPDGSNFTLKIRSTKLEDSAMYFCASRLQGSQPQHFGDGTRLSIL.